The rows below give T cell receptor beta chains drawn from one sample of a study of T-cell reconstitution after alpha-beta-depleted transplantation in children. One entry per CDR3 protein results from TCRdb running MiXCR on the PCR reads. The repertoire holds over 200,000 distinct CDR3 sequences, approximately 10% seen once, with 5.5% to 8% in the top ten. This specimen consisted of PBMCs from the stem cell graft donor, obtained from the stem cell graft. All receptors derive from a human donor who donated a stem cell graft to a child with acute lymphoblastic leukemia. CDR3s include the opening cysteine and the closing phenylalanine or tryptophan.

v_call: TRBV7-9; j_call: TRBJ1-2; cdr3_aa: CASSLVYGGSGYTF
v_call: TRBV12-3/TRBV12-4; j_call: TRBJ1-5; cdr3_aa: CASSLELQDQPQHF
v_call: TRBV15; j_call: TRBJ1-6; cdr3_aa: CATSSVRLLYNSPLHF
v_call: TRBV3-1; j_call: TRBJ2-5; cdr3_aa: CASSQTRVLGETQYF
v_call: TRBV4-2; j_call: TRBJ2-3; cdr3_aa: CASNPSRWGSPDTQYF
v_call: TRBV2; j_call: TRBJ1-2; cdr3_aa: CASSAGRGLDGYTF
v_call: TRBV24-1; j_call: TRBJ1-5; cdr3_aa: CATSEPGQSNQPQHF
v_call: TRBV7-2; j_call: TRBJ1-2; cdr3_aa: CASSSRSVYGYTF
v_call: TRBV27; j_call: TRBJ2-5; cdr3_aa: CASSHRDETQYF
v_call: TRBV25-1; j_call: TRBJ2-7; cdr3_aa: CASSLQGQGAYEQYF
v_call: TRBV7-9; j_call: TRBJ2-7; cdr3_aa: CASSTGTEPYEQYF
v_call: TRBV7-2; j_call: TRBJ1-1; cdr3_aa: CASSLQGQGVGEAFF
v_call: TRBV6-1; j_call: TRBJ1-2; cdr3_aa: CASSTGTGGIYGYTF
v_call: TRBV27; j_call: TRBJ1-4; cdr3_aa: CASSFSAGVERVEKLFF
v_call: TRBV29-1; j_call: TRBJ1-1; cdr3_aa: CSVEGGSSEAFF